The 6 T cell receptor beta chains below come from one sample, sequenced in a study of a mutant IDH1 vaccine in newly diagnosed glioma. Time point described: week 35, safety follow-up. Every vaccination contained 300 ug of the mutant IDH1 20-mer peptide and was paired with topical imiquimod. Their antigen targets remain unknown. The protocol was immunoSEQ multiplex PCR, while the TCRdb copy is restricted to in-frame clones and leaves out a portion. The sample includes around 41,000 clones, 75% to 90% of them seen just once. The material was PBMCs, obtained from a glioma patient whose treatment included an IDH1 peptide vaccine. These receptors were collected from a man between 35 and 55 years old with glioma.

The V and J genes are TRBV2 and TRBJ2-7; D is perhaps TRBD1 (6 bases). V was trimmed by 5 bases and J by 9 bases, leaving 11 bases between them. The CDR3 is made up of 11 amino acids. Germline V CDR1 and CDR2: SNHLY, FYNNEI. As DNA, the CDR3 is TGTGCCAGCAGTTTGGGGACATTGCAGTACGTC. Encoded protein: CASSLGTLQYV.

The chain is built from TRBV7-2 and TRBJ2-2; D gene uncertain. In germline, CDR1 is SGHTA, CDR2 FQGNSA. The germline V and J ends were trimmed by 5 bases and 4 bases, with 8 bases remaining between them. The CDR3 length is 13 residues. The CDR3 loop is CASSLVSTGELFF. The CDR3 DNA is TGTGCCAGCAGCCTTGTTTCCACCGGGGAGCTGTTTTTT.

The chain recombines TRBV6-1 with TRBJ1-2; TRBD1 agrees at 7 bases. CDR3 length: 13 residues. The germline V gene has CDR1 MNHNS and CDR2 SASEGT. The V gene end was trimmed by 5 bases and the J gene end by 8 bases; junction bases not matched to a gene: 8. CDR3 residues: CASSPRQGGGYTF. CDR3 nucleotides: TGTGCCAGCAGTCCACGACAGGGCGGAGGCTACACCTTC.

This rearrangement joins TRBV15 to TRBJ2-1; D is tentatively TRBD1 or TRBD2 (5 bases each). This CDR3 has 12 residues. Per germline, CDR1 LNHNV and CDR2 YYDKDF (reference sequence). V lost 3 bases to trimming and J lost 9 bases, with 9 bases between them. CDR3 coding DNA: TGTGCCACCAGCAGGGGGGTGTCTGAGCAGTTCTTC. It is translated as CATSRGVSEQFF.

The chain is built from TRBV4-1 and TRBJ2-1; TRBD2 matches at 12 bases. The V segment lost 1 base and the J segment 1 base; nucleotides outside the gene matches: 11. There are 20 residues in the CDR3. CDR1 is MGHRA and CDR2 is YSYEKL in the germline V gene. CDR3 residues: CASSQGGLAGGPESYNEQFF. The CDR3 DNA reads TGCGCCAGCAGCCAAGGTGGGCTAGCGGGAGGGCCGGAGTCCTACAATGAGCAGTTCTTC.

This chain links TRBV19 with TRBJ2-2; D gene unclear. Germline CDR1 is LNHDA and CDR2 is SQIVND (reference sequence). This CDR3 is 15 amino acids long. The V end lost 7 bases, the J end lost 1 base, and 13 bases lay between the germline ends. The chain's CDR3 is CASIRTEWNTGELFF. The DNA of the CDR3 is TGTGCCAGTATCCGGACCGAATGGAACACCGGGGAGCTGTTTTTT.